The TCR beta chain under discussion was sequenced for a study of response to subunit inactivated influenza vaccine. Study-wide results and limits: Few new T cells, the authors suggested, are recruited by each seasonal influenza vaccination.

Germline trimming cut 6 bases from V and 7 bases from J; bases unmatched to any gene: 10. Germline V gene sequence: CDR1 SGHRS, CDR2 YFSETQ. The CDR3 is 14 residues long. TCRdb reanalysed the RT-PCR reads using MiXCR and keeps one entry per CDR3 protein. There are 500,000 to 600,000 distinct CDR3 sequences in the sample; 7.6% occur only once, and 10% to 15% lies in the top ten. This clonotype was seen a few times. Antigen specificity is unknown. Sequenced material: PBMCs from blood, taken less than 30 months after vaccination. This chain links TRBV5-1 with TRBJ2-1; 7 bases line up with TRBD1. The receptor was isolated from a man between 50 and 70 years old who received an inactivated influenza vaccine. The CDR3 reads CASNTGTEFNEQFF. In DNA, the CDR3 is TGCGCCAGCAATACCGGGACAGAATTTAATGAGCAGTTCTTC.